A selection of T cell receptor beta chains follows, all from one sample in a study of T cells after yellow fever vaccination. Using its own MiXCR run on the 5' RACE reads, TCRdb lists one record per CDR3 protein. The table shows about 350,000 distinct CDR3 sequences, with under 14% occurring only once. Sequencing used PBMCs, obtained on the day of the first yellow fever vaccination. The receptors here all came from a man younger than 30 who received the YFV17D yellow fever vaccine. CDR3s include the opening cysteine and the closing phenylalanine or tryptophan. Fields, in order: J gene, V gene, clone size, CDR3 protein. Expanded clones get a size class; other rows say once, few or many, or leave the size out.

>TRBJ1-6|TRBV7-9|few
CASSLLRQANSPLHF
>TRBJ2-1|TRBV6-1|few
CASRRTMGTPFNEQFF
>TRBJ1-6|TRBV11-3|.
CASSSRRISYNSPLHF
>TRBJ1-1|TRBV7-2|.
CASSLSAGDTEAFF
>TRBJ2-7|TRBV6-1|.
CATSVGHAAYEQYF
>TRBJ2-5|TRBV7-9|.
CASSLSRVETQYF
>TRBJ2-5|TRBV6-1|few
CASTGTSGGQETQYF
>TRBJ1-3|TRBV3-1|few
CASSPASGNTIYF
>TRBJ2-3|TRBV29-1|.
CSVGLGGDGTDTQYF
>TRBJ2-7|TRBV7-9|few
CASSLTRQGSYEQYF
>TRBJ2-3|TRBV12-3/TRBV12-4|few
CASSLGRRHTDTQYF
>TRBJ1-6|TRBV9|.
CASSSRDVYNSPLHF
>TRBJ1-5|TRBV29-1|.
CSVGSGNQPQHF
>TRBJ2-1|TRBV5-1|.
CASSRTTSGGDEQFF
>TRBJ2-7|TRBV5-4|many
CASSRAGGNYEQYF
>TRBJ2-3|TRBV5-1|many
CASMRTDTQYF
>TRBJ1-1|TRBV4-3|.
CASSQGSYGAPTEAFF
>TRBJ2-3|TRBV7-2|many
CASSPSGGAADTQYF
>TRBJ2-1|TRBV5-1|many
CASSGGQSSYNEQFF
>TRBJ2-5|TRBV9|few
CASSIKAPRSRETQYF
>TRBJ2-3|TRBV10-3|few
CAISESAPGTQYF
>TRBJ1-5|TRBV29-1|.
CSVVGQGFNQPQHF
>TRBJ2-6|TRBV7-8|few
CASSLERSSGANVLTF
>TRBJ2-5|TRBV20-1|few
CSVARSGTQYF
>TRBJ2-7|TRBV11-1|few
CASSSGGSGTGLTYEQYF
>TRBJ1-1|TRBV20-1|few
CSARGSQPNTEAFF
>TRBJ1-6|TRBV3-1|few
CASSHLASESPLHF
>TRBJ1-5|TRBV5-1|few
CASSLTSGNQPQHF
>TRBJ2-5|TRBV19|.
CASSIAPRQGAKETQYF
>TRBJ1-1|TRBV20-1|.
CSAVGQANTEAFF
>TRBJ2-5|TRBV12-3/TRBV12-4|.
CASSLGGFQQETQYF
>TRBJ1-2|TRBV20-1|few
CSARDRVTLTF
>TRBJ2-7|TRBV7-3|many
CASSSGGEQYF
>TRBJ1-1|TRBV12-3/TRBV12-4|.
CASSSAGPTEAFF
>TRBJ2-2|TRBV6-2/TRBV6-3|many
CASSPTGSGELFF
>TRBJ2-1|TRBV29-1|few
CSVRGGSYNEQFF
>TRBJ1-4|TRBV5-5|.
CASSSGHTEEKLFF
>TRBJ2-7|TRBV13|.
CASSLGGGGPYEQYF
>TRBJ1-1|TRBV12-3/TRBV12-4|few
CASSLGKGARNTEAFF
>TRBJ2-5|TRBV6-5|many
CASSFSPTGETQYF
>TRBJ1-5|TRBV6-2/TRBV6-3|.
CASKRGGDQPQHF
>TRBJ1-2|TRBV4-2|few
CASSAPGGYGYTF
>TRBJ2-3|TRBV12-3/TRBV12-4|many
CASSQDREYTDTQYF
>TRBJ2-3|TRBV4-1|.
CASSQDRPTDTQYF
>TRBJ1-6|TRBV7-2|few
CASSGRGTNSPLHF
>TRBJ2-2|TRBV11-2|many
CASSLGRGGTANTGELFF
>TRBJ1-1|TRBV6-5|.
CASSYSLPENTEAFF
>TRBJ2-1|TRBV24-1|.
CATSDRLAGGHGEQFF